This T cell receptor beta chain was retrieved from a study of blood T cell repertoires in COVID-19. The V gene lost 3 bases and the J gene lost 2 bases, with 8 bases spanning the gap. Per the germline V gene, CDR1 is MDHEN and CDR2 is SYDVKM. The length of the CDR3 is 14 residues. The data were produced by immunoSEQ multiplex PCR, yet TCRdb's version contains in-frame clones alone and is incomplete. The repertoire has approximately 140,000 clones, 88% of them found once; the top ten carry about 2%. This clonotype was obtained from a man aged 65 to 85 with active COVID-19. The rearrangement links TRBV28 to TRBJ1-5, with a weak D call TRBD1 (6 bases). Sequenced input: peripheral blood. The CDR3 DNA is TGTGCCAGCAGTTTGTCAGGGGGCAATCAGCCCCAGCATTTT. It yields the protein CASSLSGGNQPQHF.